The 21 T cell receptor beta chains presented below share a single source sample, sequenced in a study of T cell responses to AZD1222 COVID-19 vaccine. The method was immunoSEQ multiplex PCR; TCRdb's version includes in-frame clones alone and lacks a portion of them. The sample contains about 180,000 clones, roughly nine tenths of which appear only once. This specimen consisted of peripheral blood, obtained on day 0 of AZD1222 vaccination. Receptors were obtained from an adult in good health.

This clone was detected only a few times. This chain connects TRBV15 to TRBJ2-1; 9 bases map to TRBD2. The CDR3 runs to 17 residues. The germline CDR1 and CDR2 sequences are LNHNV and YYDKDF (reference sequence). V was pared by 4 bases and J by 4 bases, with 11 bases of the junction left unmatched. The CDR3: CATSIGARGRAYNEQFF. CDR3 coding DNA: TGTGCCACCAGCATAGGGGCCCGCGGGAGGGCTTACAATGAGCAGTTCTTC.

V is TRBV3-1 (or the pseudogene TRBV3-2) and J is TRBJ2-7; D may be TRBD2 (6 bases). There are 17 residues in the CDR3. V gave up 4 bases and J gave up 2 bases, with 21 bases separating them. From germline, CDR1 is LGHDT and CDR2 YNNKEL (reference sequence). CDR3 coding DNA: TGTGCCAGCAGCCCTCCCTTGTCAGCGGGCCACGCCTACGAGCAGTACTTC. This encodes CASSPPLSAGHAYEQYF.

The table lists this clone with a count of one. The chain joins TRBV2 to TRBJ1-5, with 7 bases lining up with TRBD1. V shed 4 bases, J shed 5 bases, and the junction held 8 bases outside the gene matches. Germline assignment: CDR1 SNHLY and CDR2 FYNNEI. The CDR3 consists of 15 residues. Here the CDR3 reads CASSGSRGEYQPQHF. CDR3 coding DNA: TGTGCCAGCAGTGGAAGCAGGGGGGAGTATCAGCCCCAGCATTTT.

The genes are TRBV12-5 and TRBJ1-5; D is perhaps TRBD1 (5 bases). Germline values: CDR1 LGHNT, CDR2 FRNRAP. V shed 7 bases and J shed 6 bases, with 16 bases lying between them. This CDR3 has 14 residues. CDR3 bases: TGTGCTAGTGCTGGGGGACCGCTGGGTCAGCCCCAGCATTTT. Translating it yields CASAGGPLGQPQHF.

The chain joins TRBV10-2 to TRBJ2-7; no clear D. Germline CDR1 reads WSHSY; CDR2 reads SAAADI. The CDR3 is made up of 15 amino acids. Trimming stripped 7 bases from V and 3 bases from J, with 19 bases between. The CDR3 nucleotides are TGCGCCAGCAAGGGTAGAGCCCCAGAAGGCTACGAGCAGTACTTC. Translating gives CASKGRAPEGYEQYF.

This chain uses TRBV11-2 with TRBJ2-7; weak D call: TRBD2 (6 bases). Germline CDR1 reads SGHAT; CDR2 reads FQNNGV. CDR3 length: 13 amino acids. V dropped 2 bases and J dropped 5 bases, with 10 bases sitting between them. The CDR3 region is CASSLSGSDEQYF. CDR3 in DNA: TGTGCCAGCAGCTTATCCGGGAGCGACGAGCAGTACTTC.

This sequence joins TRBV11-2 and TRBJ2-1, with 9 bases matching TRBD2. The trim removed 5 bases at V and 7 bases at J, leaving 12 bases unmatched. The CDR3 runs to 16 residues. Germline V lookup: CDR1 SGHAT, CDR2 FQNNGV. The CDR3 nucleotides read TGTGCCAGCAGCCGAACGCGGGAGGGCCGGGGGAATGAGCAGTTCTTC. It encodes CASSRTREGRGNEQFF.

To note about this clone: A read error may produce the germline difference seen at one junction end. CDR3 protein: CASSAGGESGPGLLF. CDR3 bases: TGCGCCAGCAGCGCCGGCGGGGAATCCGGTCCCGGTTTGCTCTTC. J is TRBJ1-2 and V is TRBV5-1, with unresolved D. Germline V lookup: CDR1 SGHRS, CDR2 YFSETQ. The CDR3 length is 15 residues. The variable domain in full, completed from reference TRBV5-1 and TRBJ1-2, reads KAGVTQTPRYLIKTRGQQVTLSCSPISGHRSVSWYQQTPGQGLQFLFEYFSETQRNKGNFPGRFSGRQFSNSRSEMNVSTLELGDSALYLCASSAGGESGPGLLFGSGTRLTVV.

The chain uses TRBV11-2 and TRBJ2-3; 8 bases are a match to TRBD2. V gave up 10 bases and J gave up 2 bases; unmatched junction bases: 11. Germline-derived CDR1 and CDR2 are SGHAT and FQNNGV. This CDR3 spans 15 amino acids. CDR3 sequence reads: CATAGGIGTTDTQYF. The CDR3 DNA follows: TGTGCCACCGCGGGGGGAATAGGAACCACAGATACGCAGTATTTT.

This chain links TRBV20-1 with TRBJ2-3; D is perhaps TRBD1 or TRBD2 (6 bases each). Per the germline V gene, CDR1 is DFQATT and CDR2 is SNEGSKA (reference sequence). The ends were cut back, 3 bases at V and 4 bases at J, with 11 bases in the middle. This CDR3 has 13 amino acids. The DNA of the CDR3 is TGCAGTGCTAGTTGGGGGGCGCCAGATACGCAGTATTTT. Protein product: CSASWGAPDTQYF.

The chain couples TRBV3-1 (or the pseudogene TRBV3-2) to TRBJ1-5; D perhaps matches TRBD1 (5 bases). Trimming cost V 6 bases and J 5 bases, with 11 bases left between them. This CDR3 has 13 amino acids. Germline CDR1 reads LGHDT; CDR2 reads YNNKEL (reference sequence). The CDR3 is CASSPWGDQPQHF. The CDR3 bases are TGTGCCAGCAGTCCGTGGGGGGATCAGCCCCAGCATTTT.

The sample holds one count of this clone. V and J are TRBV7-9 and TRBJ1-2; 10 nucleotides match TRBD1. Germline loops: CDR1 SEHNR, CDR2 FQNEAQ (reference sequence). After removal of 3 bases from V and 4 bases from J, the junction contained 8 bases not matched to a gene. The CDR3 consists of 16 residues. Written as DNA, the CDR3 is TGTGCCAGCAGCTTGCTGCCGGGACAGGGGAGCTATGGCTACACCTTC. Protein product: CASSLLPGQGSYGYTF. Full variable domain (missing parts from reference TRBV7-9 and TRBJ1-2): DTGVSQNPRHKITKRGQNVTFRCDPISEHNRLYWYRQTLGQGPEFLTYFQNEAQLEKSRLLSDRFSAERPKGSFSTLEIQRTEQGDSAMYLCASSLLPGQGSYGYTFGSGTRLTVV.

The chain is built from TRBV20-1 and TRBJ1-6; D is perhaps TRBD1 (5 bases). The CDR3 consists of 15 residues. The V gene lost 3 bases and the J gene lost 5 bases, with 14 bases spanning the gap. Germline CDR1 reads DFQATT; CDR2 reads SNEGSKA (reference sequence). CDR3 region: CSASNRGKNNSPLHF. The CDR3 nucleotides read TGCAGTGCTAGTAACCGGGGGAAAAATAATTCACCCCTCCACTTT.

V usage is TRBV20-1 and J usage is TRBJ2-2; a possible D gene is TRBD1 (5 bases). CDR3 length: 14 amino acids. The germline V gene has CDR1 DFQATT and CDR2 SNEGSKA (reference sequence). Trimming cost V 3 bases and J 1 base, with 9 bases left between them. The DNA of the CDR3 is TGCAGTGCTAGTGGCCAGGGGAACACCGGGGAGCTGTTTTTT. Translating it yields CSASGQGNTGELFF.

This clone was detected only once. The sample carries other DNA sequences with the same CDR3. The chain joins TRBV6-5 to TRBJ1-2, with a possible D match to TRBD1 (6 bases). Trimming took off 5 bases at V and 4 bases at J, with 14 bases between the two ends. The CDR3 is made up of 14 amino acids. Germline CDR1 is MNHEY and CDR2 is SVGAGI. The CDR3 is CASSPGQGSYGYTF. The CDR3 DNA is TGTGCCAGCAGTCCCGGGCAGGGGAGCTATGGCTACACCTTC.

The gene calls are TRBV7-2 and TRBJ1-2; D unresolved. CDR3 length equals 14 residues. Germline loops: CDR1 SGHTA, CDR2 FQGNSA. Trimming removed 4 bases from V and 5 bases from J, with 14 bases in between. For the CDR3, the DNA is TGTGCCAGCAGCTCAAACGGCAGATCGTATGGCTACACCTTC. Its protein product is CASSSNGRSYGYTF.

This chain connects TRBV7-9 to TRBJ1-4, with 7 bases matching TRBD1. Trimming removed 5 bases from V and 3 bases from J; junction bases left unmatched: 6. The CDR3 sequence is 15 residues long. The germline V gene encodes CDR1 SEHNR and CDR2 FQNEAQ (reference sequence). CDR3 bases: TGTGCCAGCAGCCTTAACAGGGGCCCTAATGAAAAACTGTTTTTT. As protein: CASSLNRGPNEKLFF.

The genes are TRBV28 and TRBJ1-3; TRBD1 matches at 9 bases. Looked up from germline, CDR1 is MDHEN and CDR2 is SYDVKM. The CDR3 spans 18 residues. With 4 bases clipped from V and 2 bases from J, the junction kept 12 bases outside the gene matches. The CDR3: CASSSPGTGFKAGNTIYF. Written as DNA, the CDR3 is TGTGCCAGCAGTTCCCCCGGGACAGGGTTCAAAGCTGGAAACACCATATATTTT.

J is TRBJ1-2 and V is TRBV2; maybe TRBD1 (5 bases). Germline lookup yields CDR1 SNHLY and CDR2 FYNNEI. The CDR3 is 14 amino acids. Trimming shortened V by 4 bases and J by 2 bases, and 11 bases separated the two germline ends. CDR3 amino acids: CASSARTINYGYTF. The CDR3, as DNA: TGTGCCAGCAGTGCTCGGACAATCAACTATGGCTACACCTTC.

The chain joins TRBV27 to TRBJ2-3; D may be TRBD1 (6 bases). This CDR3 comprises 14 residues. With 6 bases removed from V and 2 bases from J, the gap between germline ends came to 12 bases. In germline, CDR1 is MNHEY, CDR2 SMNVEV (reference sequence). CDR3: CASSPDRNTDTQYF. In DNA form, the CDR3 reads TGTGCCAGCAGCCCCGACAGGAACACAGATACGCAGTATTTT.

This chain uses TRBV5-4 with TRBJ2-3; 11 positions agree with TRBD2. This CDR3 is built from 15 residues. Trimming took 4 bases from V and 2 from J; bases not matched to a gene: 3. The germline gives CDR1 SGHNT, CDR2 YYREEE (reference sequence). In DNA form, the CDR3 reads TGTGCCAGCAGCACGGGACTAGCGGACACAGATACGCAGTATTTT. This encodes CASSTGLADTDTQYF. The full variable domain, its missing parts supplied by reference TRBV5-4 and TRBJ2-3, is ETGVTQSPTHLIKTRGQQVTLRCSSQSGHNTVSWYQQALGQGPQFIFQYYREEENGRGNFPPRFSGLQFPNYSSELNVNALELDDSALYLCASSTGLADTDTQYFGPGTRLTVL.